A selection of T cell receptor beta chains follows, all from one sample in a study of chemoradiotherapy in HPV16-positive cancers. The assay was immunoSEQ multiplex PCR, and TCRdb's table has in-frame clones only and misses some. The sample records about 8,600 clones, over 70% being singletons. The specimen was collected from a patient who underwent chemoradiotherapy. The receptors come from a human donor with HPV-associated anogenital cancer. The CDR3 runs from the conserved cysteine through the conserved F or W. The order of the fields is J gene, clone size, V gene, D gene, CDR3 DNA, CDR3 protein. The D gene is left open where the match is weak. Clone sizes are given selectively: once, few, many, or a class where the clone is expanded.

J gene: TRBJ2-7
clone size: NA
V gene: TRBV18
D gene: NA
CDR3 DNA: TGTGCCAGCTCATACGACACTCACTCCTACGAGCAGTACTTC
CDR3 protein: CASSYDTHSYEQYF

J gene: TRBJ2-7
clone size: NA
V gene: TRBV5-6
D gene: NA
CDR3 DNA: TGTGCCAGCAGCTCGGGACTCCAGGCCTACGAGCAGTACTTC
CDR3 protein: CASSSGLQAYEQYF

J gene: TRBJ1-3
clone size: NA
V gene: TRBV2
D gene: TRBD1
CDR3 DNA: TGTGCCAGCAGTATGGGACAGAGCTCTGGAAACACCATATATTTT
CDR3 protein: CASSMGQSSGNTIYF

J gene: TRBJ2-6
clone size: NA
V gene: TRBV29-1
D gene: NA
CDR3 DNA: TGCAGCGCAGGGTCTACTGGGGCCAACGTCCTGACTTTC
CDR3 protein: CSAGSTGANVLTF

J gene: TRBJ1-4
clone size: NA
V gene: TRBV10-1
D gene: NA
CDR3 DNA: TGCGCCAGCAAGGGCCTCGACAGTCAGGAAAAACTGTTTTTT
CDR3 protein: CASKGLDSQEKLFF

J gene: TRBJ2-7
clone size: NA
V gene: TRBV5-1
D gene: NA
CDR3 DNA: TGCGCCAGCAGCTTGGCCATTTCGAGCTCCTACGAGCAGTACTTC
CDR3 protein: CASSLAISSSYEQYF

J gene: TRBJ2-2
clone size: NA
V gene: TRBV7-2
D gene: NA
CDR3 DNA: TGTGCCAGCAGCTCCGGGCTAGCTGCGGGCACCGGGGAGCTGTTTTTT
CDR3 protein: CASSSGLAAGTGELFF

J gene: TRBJ1-3
clone size: NA
V gene: TRBV7-6
D gene: NA
CDR3 DNA: TGTGCCAGCAGCTTATATTCACGCTCTGGAAACACCATATATTTT
CDR3 protein: CASSLYSRSGNTIYF

J gene: TRBJ2-3
clone size: NA
V gene: TRBV6-1
D gene: NA
CDR3 DNA: TGTGCCAGCAGAGGTGGGACCAAAACAGATACGCAGTATTTT
CDR3 protein: CASRGGTKTDTQYF

J gene: TRBJ1-2
clone size: NA
V gene: TRBV6-5
D gene: NA
CDR3 DNA: TGTGCCAGCAGTTACCCAGACGCGGTGGGGGGCTACACCTTC
CDR3 protein: CASSYPDAVGGYTF

J gene: TRBJ2-1
clone size: NA
V gene: TRBV19
D gene: NA
CDR3 DNA: TGTGCCAGTAGTTTATCCTACAATGAGCAGTTCTTC
CDR3 protein: CASSLSYNEQFF

J gene: TRBJ2-5
clone size: NA
V gene: TRBV4-2
D gene: NA
CDR3 DNA: TGTGCCAGCAGCCAAGGGGGGACCCCCCAAAGCGAGACCCAGTACTTC
CDR3 protein: CASSQGGTPQSETQYF

J gene: TRBJ1-3
clone size: NA
V gene: TRBV28
D gene: NA
CDR3 DNA: TGTGCCAGCAGTTTTTCGGGGGATCTCGAAGGAAACACCATATATTTT
CDR3 protein: CASSFSGDLEGNTIYF

J gene: TRBJ1-2
clone size: few
V gene: TRBV5-4
D gene: TRBD1
CDR3 DNA: TGTGCCAGCAGCATTGACAGGGAATATGGCTACACCTTC
CDR3 protein: CASSIDREYGYTF

J gene: TRBJ1-5
clone size: NA
V gene: TRBV6-1
D gene: NA
CDR3 DNA: TGTGCCAGCAGTGAAGCGCATGGGGGGAGATATAGCAATCAGCCCCAGCATTTT
CDR3 protein: CASSEAHGGRYSNQPQHF

J gene: TRBJ2-1
clone size: NA
V gene: TRBV7-2
D gene: NA
CDR3 DNA: TGTGCCAGCAGCTTAGGTGGCGGCGACCACAATGAGCAGTTCTTC
CDR3 protein: CASSLGGGDHNEQFF

J gene: TRBJ2-7
clone size: NA
V gene: TRBV5-8
D gene: TRBD1
CDR3 DNA: TGTGCCAGCAGAACGGACGGGACAGGCTCCTACGAGCAGTACTTC
CDR3 protein: CASRTDGTGSYEQYF

J gene: TRBJ1-1
clone size: once
V gene: TRBV5-1
D gene: TRBD1
CDR3 DNA: TGCGCCAGCAGCCCAAGGACAGGGCGGAACACTGAAGCTTTCTTT
CDR3 protein: CASSPRTGRNTEAFF

J gene: TRBJ1-4
clone size: few
V gene: TRBV2
D gene: NA
CDR3 DNA: TGTGCCAGCAGTGTGAGGGGGATATCAGGGGAAAAACTGTTTTTT
CDR3 protein: CASSVRGISGEKLFF

J gene: TRBJ1-4
clone size: NA
V gene: TRBV7-2
D gene: TRBD1
CDR3 DNA: TGTGCCAGCAGCTCGGGACAGTTTAATGAAAAACTGTTTTTT
CDR3 protein: CASSSGQFNEKLFF

J gene: TRBJ1-1
clone size: NA
V gene: TRBV7-2
D gene: NA
CDR3 DNA: TGTGCCAGCAGCTTAGATCCGCTTGAAGCTTTCTTT
CDR3 protein: CASSLDPLEAFF

J gene: TRBJ2-1
clone size: NA
V gene: TRBV23-1
D gene: TRBD2
CDR3 DNA: TGCGCCAGCAGTCAGTTAGTCCTAGCGGCGAGCTCCTACAATGAGCAGTTCTTC
CDR3 protein: CASSQLVLAASSYNEQFF

J gene: TRBJ1-1
clone size: NA
V gene: TRBV6-1
D gene: TRBD1
CDR3 DNA: TGTGCCAGCGACCGGGACAGGGGTGGAACTGAAGCTTTCTTT
CDR3 protein: CASDRDRGGTEAFF

J gene: TRBJ2-2
clone size: NA
V gene: TRBV5-1
D gene: TRBD2
CDR3 DNA: TGCGCCAGCATAGAGACTAGCGGCTTCACCGGGGAGCTGTTTTTT
CDR3 protein: CASIETSGFTGELFF

J gene: TRBJ2-2
clone size: NA
V gene: TRBV27
D gene: TRBD2
CDR3 DNA: TGTGCCAGCAGTTTGGGTAGCGGGAGGGCCCCCGGGGAGCTGTTTTTT
CDR3 protein: CASSLGSGRAPGELFF

J gene: TRBJ2-3
clone size: NA
V gene: TRBV5-1
D gene: TRBD1
CDR3 DNA: TGCGCCAGCAGCTTGAGGGCGACAGGGGGCACAGATACGCAGTATTTT
CDR3 protein: CASSLRATGGTDTQYF

J gene: TRBJ2-3
clone size: NA
V gene: TRBV4-1
D gene: NA
CDR3 DNA: TGCGCCAGCAGCCAAAATAGCGGAGAAAGCACAGATACGCAGTATTTT
CDR3 protein: CASSQNSGESTDTQYF

J gene: TRBJ1-2
clone size: few
V gene: TRBV19
D gene: NA
CDR3 DNA: TGTGCCAGTCATTTTGGACAGCCCAACTATGGCTACACCTTC
CDR3 protein: CASHFGQPNYGYTF

J gene: TRBJ1-5
clone size: NA
V gene: TRBV4-2
D gene: NA
CDR3 DNA: TGTGCCAGCAGCCAGGGGAAGGGACAGCCCCAGCATTTT
CDR3 protein: CASSQGKGQPQHF

J gene: TRBJ1-2
clone size: NA
V gene: TRBV28
D gene: NA
CDR3 DNA: TGTGCCAGCAGTTTATATGCGCAGGGTGATTCTCTCGGTCGGGGCTACACCTTC
CDR3 protein: CASSLYAQGDSLGRGYTF

J gene: TRBJ2-2
clone size: few
V gene: TRBV5-1
D gene: NA
CDR3 DNA: TGCGCCAGCAGCTTGGAGGGGGTCAACACCGGGGAGCTGTTTTTT
CDR3 protein: CASSLEGVNTGELFF

J gene: TRBJ1-2
clone size: few
V gene: TRBV30
D gene: NA
CDR3 DNA: TGTGCCTGGAGTGGATACACGGGTGATGGCTACACCTTC
CDR3 protein: CAWSGYTGDGYTF

J gene: TRBJ2-5
clone size: NA
V gene: TRBV25-1
D gene: TRBD1
CDR3 DNA: TGTGCCAGCAGTGAATGGACAGGGATCCAAGAGACCCAGTACTTC
CDR3 protein: CASSEWTGIQETQYF

J gene: TRBJ1-4
clone size: NA
V gene: TRBV5-6
D gene: TRBD1
CDR3 DNA: TGTGCCAGCAGCTCCGGGACAGGGGTTGAAAAACTGTTTTTT
CDR3 protein: CASSSGTGVEKLFF

J gene: TRBJ1-2
clone size: NA
V gene: TRBV30
D gene: NA
CDR3 DNA: TGTGCCTGGAGTGGGGACGGGGATGGCTACACCTTC
CDR3 protein: CAWSGDGDGYTF

J gene: TRBJ1-3
clone size: NA
V gene: TRBV5-4
D gene: TRBD1
CDR3 DNA: TGTGCCAGCAGCCCTGCCGGGACAGGGAGGAACACCATATATTTT
CDR3 protein: CASSPAGTGRNTIYF

J gene: TRBJ2-7
clone size: few
V gene: TRBV4-2
D gene: TRBD1
CDR3 DNA: TGTGCCAGCAGCCAAGGATGGGACAGGGGACGATACGAGCAGTACTTC
CDR3 protein: CASSQGWDRGRYEQYF

J gene: TRBJ1-2
clone size: NA
V gene: TRBV28
D gene: NA
CDR3 DNA: TGTGCCAGCAGTTTCCATCAGGTCTACTATGGCTACACCTTC
CDR3 protein: CASSFHQVYYGYTF

J gene: TRBJ1-3
clone size: NA
V gene: TRBV6-6
D gene: TRBD1
CDR3 DNA: TGTGCCAGCAAGGACAGGGGGTCCTCCGGAAACACCATATATTTT
CDR3 protein: CASKDRGSSGNTIYF

J gene: TRBJ1-5
clone size: few
V gene: TRBV6-1
D gene: NA
CDR3 DNA: TGTGCCAGCAGTGTCCCGGACGGAGATACCTATCAGCCCCAGCATTTT
CDR3 protein: CASSVPDGDTYQPQHF

J gene: TRBJ1-2
clone size: NA
V gene: TRBV5-5
D gene: NA
CDR3 DNA: TGTGCCAGCAGCCAGGGATTCTCGGGTGGCTACACCTTC
CDR3 protein: CASSQGFSGGYTF

J gene: TRBJ2-7
clone size: NA
V gene: TRBV4-2
D gene: TRBD2
CDR3 DNA: TGTGCCAGCAGCCAGGAGGCTAGCGGGACCTACGAGCAGTACTTC
CDR3 protein: CASSQEASGTYEQYF

J gene: TRBJ2-5
clone size: NA
V gene: TRBV6-4
D gene: TRBD2
CDR3 DNA: TGTGCCAGCAGTGAGGGACTAGGGACTTCCCGAGAGACCCAGTACTTC
CDR3 protein: CASSEGLGTSRETQYF

J gene: TRBJ1-4
clone size: NA
V gene: TRBV5-4
D gene: TRBD1
CDR3 DNA: TGTGCCAGCAGCTTAGGGACAGGGGGCGGCAATGAAAAACTGTTTTTT
CDR3 protein: CASSLGTGGGNEKLFF